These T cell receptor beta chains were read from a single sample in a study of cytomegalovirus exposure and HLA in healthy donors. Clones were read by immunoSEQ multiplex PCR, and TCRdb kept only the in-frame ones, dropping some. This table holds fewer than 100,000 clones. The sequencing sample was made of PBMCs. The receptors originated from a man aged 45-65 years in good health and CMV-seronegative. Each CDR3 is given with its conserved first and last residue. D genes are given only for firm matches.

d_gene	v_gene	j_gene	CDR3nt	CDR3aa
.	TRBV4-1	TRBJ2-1	TGCGCCAGCAGCGGTCGCAGAGGAGACAATGAGCAGTTCTTC	CASSGRRGDNEQFF
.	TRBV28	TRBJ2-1	TGTGCCAGTCTTGCAGTCGCCAATGAGCAGTTCTTC	CASLAVANEQFF
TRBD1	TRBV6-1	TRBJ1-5	TGTGCCAGCGGCTTTGGGACAGGGGCCGGTCAGCCCCAGCATTTT	CASGFGTGAGQPQHF
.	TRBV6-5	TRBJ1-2	TGTGCCAGCAGCCGCGCGGGGGCGCTTGCTGGCTACACCTTC	CASSRAGALAGYTF
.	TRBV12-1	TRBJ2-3	.	CASSFGQGAPMSRTDTQYF
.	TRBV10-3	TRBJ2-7	TGTGCCATCAGTGAACCGGGACAAGATTACGAGCAGTACTTC	CAISEPGQDYEQYF
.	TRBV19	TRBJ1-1	TGTGCCAGTAGTACAGATCCACAGGTGAACACTGAAGCTTTCTTT	CASSTDPQVNTEAFF
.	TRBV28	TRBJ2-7	TGTGCCAGCAGTTCGGGGGGCTCCTCCTACGAGCAGTACTTC	CASSSGGSSYEQYF
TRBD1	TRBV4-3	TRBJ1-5	TGCGCCAGCAGCCCGGACAGGCGAGGCAATCAGCCCCAGCATTTT	CASSPDRRGNQPQHF
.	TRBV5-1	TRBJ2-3	TGCGCCAGCAGCTTCCCGGGTACCACAGATACGCAGTATTTT	CASSFPGTTDTQYF
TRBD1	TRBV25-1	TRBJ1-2	TGTGCCAGCAGTGAATGGGACAGGGGCTTTTACGGCTACACCTTC	CASSEWDRGFYGYTF
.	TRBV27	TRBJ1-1	TGTGCCAGCAGTCCCAGGGAGAACACTGAAGCTTTCTTT	CASSPRENTEAFF
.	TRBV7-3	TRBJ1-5	TGTGCCAGCAGCGGACTGTATAGCAATCAGCCCCAGCATTTT	CASSGLYSNQPQHF
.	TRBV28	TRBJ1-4	TGTGCCAGCAGCCTAGACAGAGCTAATGAAAAACTGTTTTTT	CASSLDRANEKLFF
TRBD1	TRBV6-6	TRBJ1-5	TGTGCCAGCTACAGACAGGGACAGCCCCAGCATTTT	CASYRQGQPQHF
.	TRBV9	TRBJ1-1	TGTGCCAGCAGCGAGCAACAGAAGACTGAAGCTTTCTTT	CASSEQQKTEAFF
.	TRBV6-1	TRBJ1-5	TGTGCCAGCATCTGGGAGGGTAGCCAGCCCCAGCATTTT	CASIWEGSQPQHF
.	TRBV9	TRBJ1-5	TGTGCCAGCAGCGCAATGGCCGTTAGCAATCAGCCCCAGCATTTT	CASSAMAVSNQPQHF
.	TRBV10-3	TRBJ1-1	TGTGCCATCGGAGGGCAGACTCGGGAGAACACTGAAGCTTTCTTT	CAIGGQTRENTEAFF
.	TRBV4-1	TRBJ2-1	TGCGCCAGCAGCCAAGACTCAGGGATTGACAATGAGCAGTTCTTC	CASSQDSGIDNEQFF
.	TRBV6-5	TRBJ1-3	TGTGCCAGCAGTTACTCTATCTCAGGGTCTGGAAACACCATATATTTT	CASSYSISGSGNTIYF
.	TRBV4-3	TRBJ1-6	TGCGCCAGCAGCCAAGAAGCCGGACAATATAATTCACCCCTCCACTTT	CASSQEAGQYNSPLHF
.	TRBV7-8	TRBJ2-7	TGTGCCAGCAGCCAGTACATTGAGCAGTACTTC	CASSQYIEQYF
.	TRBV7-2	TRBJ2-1	TGTGCCAGCAGCTTAGCGACGACTAGGAGGAATGAGCAGTTCTTC	CASSLATTRRNEQFF
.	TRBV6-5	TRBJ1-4	TGTGCCAGCAGTTACTCGGGCAGGCATCAGGAAAAACTGTTTTTT	CASSYSGRHQEKLFF
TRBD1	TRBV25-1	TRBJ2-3	TGTGCCAGCAGTGTAGGGACAGGGAAGAGCACAGATACGCAGTATTTT	CASSVGTGKSTDTQYF
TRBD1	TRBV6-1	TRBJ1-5	TGTGCCAGCAGGGTGGACAGGGGGAATCAGCCCCAGCATTTT	CASRVDRGNQPQHF
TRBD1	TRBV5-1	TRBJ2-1	TGCGCCAGCAGCGGACAGGGGGCATGGTCCGGTGAGCAGTTCTTC	CASSGQGAWSGEQFF
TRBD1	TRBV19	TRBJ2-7	TGTGCCAGTAGAAAGGGACAGGGGTGGCACGAGCAGTACTTC	CASRKGQGWHEQYF
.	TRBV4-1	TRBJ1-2	TGCGCCAGCAGCCAAGATCGGAGGGGCAACTATGGCTACACCTTC	CASSQDRRGNYGYTF
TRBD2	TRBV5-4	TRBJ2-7	TGTGCCAGCAGCCAAGGGACTAGCGGGGGATACGAGCAGTACTTC	CASSQGTSGGYEQYF
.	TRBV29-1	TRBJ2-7	TGCAGCGTTGAAGGATCGGCCTACGAGCAGTACTTC	CSVEGSAYEQYF
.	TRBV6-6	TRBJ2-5	TGTGCCAGCAGTTACTCCCAACAGGTGCCAAAAGAGACCCAGTACTTC	CASSYSQQVPKETQYF
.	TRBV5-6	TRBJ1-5	TGTGCCAGCAGCTTAAAGGACACTAAACAGCATTTT	CASSLKDTKQHF
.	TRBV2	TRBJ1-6	TGTGCCAGCAGTGAGCAGGGCCTTAGAGATTCACCCCTCCACTTT	CASSEQGLRDSPLHF
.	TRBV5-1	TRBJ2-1	TGCGCCAGCACCCTGGGGCCCTCGTACAATGAGCAGTTCTTC	CASTLGPSYNEQFF
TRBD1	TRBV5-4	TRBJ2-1	TGTGCCAGCAGCGGGGAGGACAGGGGAGCCTACAATGAGCAGTTCTTC	CASSGEDRGAYNEQFF
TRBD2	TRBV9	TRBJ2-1	TGTGCCAGCAACCCTGGCGGGGGGGTTTGGGATGAGCAGTTCTTC	CASNPGGGVWDEQFF
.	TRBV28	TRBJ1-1	TGTGCCAGCATGCGACAGCTAACGAACACTGAAGCTTTCTTT	CASMRQLTNTEAFF
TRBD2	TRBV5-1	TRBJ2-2	TGCGCCAGCAGCTCGGGACTAGCGGTCCTAAACACCGGGGAGCTGTTTTTT	CASSSGLAVLNTGELFF
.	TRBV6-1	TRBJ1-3	TGTGCCAGCAGTGAAGCGCAGATCTCTGGAAACACCATATATTTT	CASSEAQISGNTIYF
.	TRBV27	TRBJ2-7	TGTGCCAGCAGTTTAATGTTGTCGACTACCTACGAGCAGTACTTC	CASSLMLSTTYEQYF
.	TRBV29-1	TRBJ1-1	TGCAGCGTTAGGGCAGACGGAGGAACTGAAGCTTTCTTT	CSVRADGGTEAFF
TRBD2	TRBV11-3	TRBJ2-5	TGTGCCAGCAGCAAGGGACTAGAAGAGACCCAGTACTTC	CASSKGLEETQYF
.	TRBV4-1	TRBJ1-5	TGCGCCAGCAGCCAAGAGGAGACAGCAGGTCAGCCCCAGCATTTT	CASSQEETAGQPQHF
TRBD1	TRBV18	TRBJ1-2	TGTGCCAGCTCACCCCTGACAGGGACTAACTATGGCTACACCTTC	CASSPLTGTNYGYTF
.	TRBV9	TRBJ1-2	TGTGCCAGCAGCGTAGGTCCCGTCAACTATGGCTACACCTTC	CASSVGPVNYGYTF
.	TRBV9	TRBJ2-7	TGTGCCAGCAGCGCGAGGGGGGGGCCATACGAGCAGTACTTC	CASSARGGPYEQYF
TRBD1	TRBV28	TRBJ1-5	TGTGCCAGCAGTTCCGGGACAGGGTATTTGGAGCCCCAGCATTTT	CASSSGTGYLEPQHF
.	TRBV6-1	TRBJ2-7	TGTGCCAGCAGTGAAGGGGGGCTTTCCTACGAGCAGTACTTC	CASSEGGLSYEQYF
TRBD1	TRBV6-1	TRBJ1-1	TGTGCCAGCAGTACGGGACAGGGGAACACTGAAGCTTTCTTT	CASSTGQGNTEAFF
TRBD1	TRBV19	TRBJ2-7	TGTGCCAGTAGTAGGACAGGACCCTACGAGCAGTACTTC	CASSRTGPYEQYF
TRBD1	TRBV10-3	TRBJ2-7	TGTGCCATCAGTGACCCGGGACAGGGTTGGAACGAGCAGTACTTC	CAISDPGQGWNEQYF
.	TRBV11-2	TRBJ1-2	TGTGCCAGCAGCTCCAGCATAGCCGGCTACACCTTC	CASSSSIAGYTF
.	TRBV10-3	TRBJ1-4	TGTGCCATCAGTGAGGACGCCGCAGGGCCTAATGAAAAACTGTTTTTT	CAISEDAAGPNEKLFF
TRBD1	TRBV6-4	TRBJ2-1	TGTGCCAGCCGGGACAGGGCCGGGAATGAGCAGTTCTTC	CASRDRAGNEQFF